A single T cell receptor (beta chain) is shown here with its context. TCRdb's copy holds only in-frame clones and misses some; the assay was immunoSEQ multiplex PCR. Of about 150,000 clones in the sample, approximately 90% were seen once. The source of the sample is a study of blood T cell repertoires in COVID-19. Sequences were obtained from PBMCs or T cells enriched from blood (not recorded which). This clonotype was sampled from a woman between 50 and 59 years old who had recovered from COVID-19.

This CDR3 reads CASSIGGRSGYTF. CDR3 DNA sequence: TGTGCCAGTAGTATAGGAGGTAGGAGCGGCTACACCTTC. V usage is TRBV19 and J usage is TRBJ1-2; D gene uncertain. The germline V and J ends were trimmed by 1 base and 8 bases, with 11 bases remaining between them. Germline V lookup: CDR1 LNHDA, CDR2 SQIVND (reference sequence). The CDR3 is 13 amino acids. Using reference TRBV19 and TRBJ1-2 for the parts outside the CDR3, the full variable domain is DGGITQSPKYLFRKEGQNVTLSCEQNLNHDAMYWYRQDPGQGLRLIYYSQIVNDFQKGDIAEGYSVSREKKESFPLTVTSAQKNPTAFYLCASSIGGRSGYTFGSGTRLTVV.